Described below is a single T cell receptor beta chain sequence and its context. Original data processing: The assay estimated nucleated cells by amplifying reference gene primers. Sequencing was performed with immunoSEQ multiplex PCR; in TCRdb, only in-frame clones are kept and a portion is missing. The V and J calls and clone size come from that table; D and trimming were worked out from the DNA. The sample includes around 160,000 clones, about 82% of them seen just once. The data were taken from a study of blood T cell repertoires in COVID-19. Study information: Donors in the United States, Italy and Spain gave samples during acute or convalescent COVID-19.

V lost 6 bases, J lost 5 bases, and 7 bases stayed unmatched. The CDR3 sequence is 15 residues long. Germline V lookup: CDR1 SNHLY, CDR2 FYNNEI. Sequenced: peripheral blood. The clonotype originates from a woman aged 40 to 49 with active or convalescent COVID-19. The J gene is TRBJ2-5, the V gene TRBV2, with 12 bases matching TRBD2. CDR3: CASSGQTSGRETQYF. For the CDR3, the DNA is TGTGCCAGCAGCGGGCAAACTAGCGGGAGGGAGACCCAGTACTTC.